The TCR beta chain under discussion was sequenced for a study of T cell responses to AZD1222 COVID-19 vaccine. General study points: Spike was spanned by vaccine-associated CD4 TCRs, which were dominant at 160-218 and 743-854.

V shed 2 bases and J shed 3 bases, with 10 bases lying between them. The CDR3 sequence is 15 residues long. Germline V lookup: CDR1 MDHEN, CDR2 SYDVKM. The repertoire was sequenced with immunoSEQ multiplex PCR; TCRdb's copy has only in-frame clones and lacks some. Of approximately 180,000 clones listed, about 90% are singletons. Points on this clone: What it binds is unknown.

This chain connects TRBV28 to TRBJ1-4, with D hard to call. Source: peripheral blood, taken 28 days after the second dose of the MenACWY control vaccine. This clonotype was obtained from an adult who received the MenACWY meningococcal vaccine as a control. The CDR3, as DNA: TGTGCCAGCAGTTTACGTGTGAACCCTAATGAAAAACTGTTTTTT. This sequence encodes CASSLRVNPNEKLFF.